This T cell receptor (beta chain) was retrieved from a study of blood T cell repertoires in COVID-19. In the study overall: The analysed material was cDNA or gDNA that came from T cells, B-cell-depleted T cells, or PBMCs.

This CDR3 has 14 residues. V shed 8 bases, J shed 6 bases, and the junction held 9 bases outside the gene matches. Germline values: CDR1 MGHDK, CDR2 SYGVNS. Only in-frame clones appear in the TCRdb table, and some are missing; sequencing was by immunoSEQ multiplex PCR. The sample holds more than 250,000 clones, 86% seen once. The genes are TRBV25-1 and TRBJ2-2; 7 nucleotides align to TRBD2. The receptor was isolated from a woman aged 50 to 60 with acute or convalescent COVID-19. The source material was peripheral blood. The CDR3, as DNA: TGTGCCAGCGAACCGGGGGGTGGATCCGGGGAGCTGTTTTTT. Protein: CASEPGGGSGELFF. Filled out from reference TRBV25-1 and TRBJ2-2, the complete variable domain reads EADIYQTPRYLVIGTGKKITLECSQTMGHDKMYWYQQDPGMELHLIHYSYGVNSTEKGDLSSESTVSRIRTEHFPLTLESARPSHTSQYLCASEPGGGSGELFFGEGSRLTVL.